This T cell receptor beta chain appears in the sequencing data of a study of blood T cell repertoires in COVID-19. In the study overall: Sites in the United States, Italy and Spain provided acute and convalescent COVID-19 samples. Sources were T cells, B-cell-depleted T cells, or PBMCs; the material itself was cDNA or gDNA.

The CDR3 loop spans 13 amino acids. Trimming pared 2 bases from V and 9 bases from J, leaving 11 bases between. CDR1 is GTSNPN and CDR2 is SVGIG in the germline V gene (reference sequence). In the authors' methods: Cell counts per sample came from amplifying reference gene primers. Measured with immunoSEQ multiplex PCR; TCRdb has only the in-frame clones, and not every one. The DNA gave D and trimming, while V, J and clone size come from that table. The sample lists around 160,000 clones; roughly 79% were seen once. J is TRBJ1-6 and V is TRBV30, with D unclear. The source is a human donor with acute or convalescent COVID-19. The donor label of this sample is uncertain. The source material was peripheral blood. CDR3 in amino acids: CAWSSAEVSPLHF. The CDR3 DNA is TGTGCCTGGAGTTCGGCAGAGGTTTCACCCCTCCACTTT.